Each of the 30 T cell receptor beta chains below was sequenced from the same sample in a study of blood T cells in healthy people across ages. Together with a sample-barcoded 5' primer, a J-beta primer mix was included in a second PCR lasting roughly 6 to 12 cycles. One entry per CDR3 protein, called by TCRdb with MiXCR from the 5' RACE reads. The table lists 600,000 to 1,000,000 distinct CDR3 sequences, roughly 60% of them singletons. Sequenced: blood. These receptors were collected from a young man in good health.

CDR3 sequence: CASSSEGTVNEQYF. DNA for the CDR3: TGTGCCAGCAGCTCAGAAGGGACCGTCAATGAGCAGTACTTC. This chain uses TRBV7-3 with TRBJ2-1; the D call may be TRBD1 or TRBD2 (5 bases each). The end of the DNA fits TRBJ2-7 better, so the J call may be wrong. This CDR3 region has 14 residues. CDR1 and CDR2 from the germline V gene are SGHTA and FQGTGA.

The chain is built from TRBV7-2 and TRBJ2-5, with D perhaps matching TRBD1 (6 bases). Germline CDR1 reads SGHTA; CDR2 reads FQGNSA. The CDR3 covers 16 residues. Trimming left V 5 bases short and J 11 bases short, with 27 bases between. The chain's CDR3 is CASSQPPRGNYNEQYF. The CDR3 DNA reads TGTGCCAGCAGCCAACCGCCGAGGGGGAATTACAATGAGCAGTACTTC.

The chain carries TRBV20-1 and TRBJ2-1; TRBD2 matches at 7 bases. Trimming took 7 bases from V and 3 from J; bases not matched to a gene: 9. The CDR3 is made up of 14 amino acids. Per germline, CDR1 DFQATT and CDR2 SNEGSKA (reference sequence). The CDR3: CSGVLGLVYNEQFF. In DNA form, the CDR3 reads TGCAGTGGGGTCCTAGGACTAGTCTACAATGAGCAGTTCTTC.

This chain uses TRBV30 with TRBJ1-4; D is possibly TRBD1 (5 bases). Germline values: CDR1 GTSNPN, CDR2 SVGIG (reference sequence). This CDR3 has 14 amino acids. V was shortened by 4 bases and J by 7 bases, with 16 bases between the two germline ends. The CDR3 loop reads CAWKRTGAGEKLFF. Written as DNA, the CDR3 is TGTGCCTGGAAACGGACCGGGGCTGGTGAAAAACTGTTTTTT.

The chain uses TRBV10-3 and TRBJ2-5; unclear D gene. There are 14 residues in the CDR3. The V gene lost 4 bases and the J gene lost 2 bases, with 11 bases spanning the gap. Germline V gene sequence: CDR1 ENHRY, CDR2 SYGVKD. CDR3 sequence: CAISALMGQETQYF. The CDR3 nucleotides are TGTGCCATCAGTGCTCTCATGGGGCAAGAGACCCAGTACTTC.

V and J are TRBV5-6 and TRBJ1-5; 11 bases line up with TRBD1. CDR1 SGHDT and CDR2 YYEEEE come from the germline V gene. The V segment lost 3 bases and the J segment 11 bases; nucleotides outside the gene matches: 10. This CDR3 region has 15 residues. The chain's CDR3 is CASSSWTGGHSAQHF. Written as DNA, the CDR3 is TGTGCCAGCAGCTCGTGGACAGGGGGCCACTCGGCCCAGCATTTT.

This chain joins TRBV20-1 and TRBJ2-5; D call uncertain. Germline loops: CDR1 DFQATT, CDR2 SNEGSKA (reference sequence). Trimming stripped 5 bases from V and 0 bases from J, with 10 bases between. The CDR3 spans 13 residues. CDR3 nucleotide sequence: TGCAGTGCTTTACAACCGTACCAAGAGACCCAGTACTTC. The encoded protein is CSALQPYQETQYF.

The CDR3: CASSLVVGGVGRAWVTQYF. Here the CDR3 DNA reads TGTGCCAGCAGCTTAGTAGTAGGCGGGGTCGGACGCGCCTGGGTGACCCAGTACTTC. The V call is TRBV7-2, the J call TRBJ2-5; a possible D gene is TRBD2 (6 bases). The germline V and J ends were trimmed by 1 base and 7 bases, with 28 bases remaining between them. The CDR3 length is 19 residues. The germline V gene encodes CDR1 SGHTA and CDR2 FQGNSA.

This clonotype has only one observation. CDR3 amino acids: CASGVLGYGYTF. CDR3 DNA: TGTGCCAGCGGCGTGTTAGGCTATGGCTACACCTTC. V gene TRBV5-6 combines with J gene TRBJ1-2; no firm D call. Germline-derived CDR1 and CDR2 are SGHDT and YYEEEE. The length of the CDR3 is 12 residues. Trimming removed 7 bases from V and 4 bases from J, with 11 bases in between.

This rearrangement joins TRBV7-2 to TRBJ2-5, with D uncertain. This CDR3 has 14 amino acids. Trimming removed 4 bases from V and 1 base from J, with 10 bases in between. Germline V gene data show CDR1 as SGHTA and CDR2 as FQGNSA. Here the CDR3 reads CASSWAVLQETQYF. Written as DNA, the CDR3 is TGTGCCAGCAGCTGGGCAGTCCTCCAAGAGACCCAGTACTTC.

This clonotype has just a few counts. The CDR3 spells CASSQESVGGQNIQYF. CDR3 in DNA: TGTGCCAGCAGCCAAGAAAGCGTCGGGGGCCAAAACATTCAGTACTTC. This sequence joins TRBV4-2 and TRBJ2-4; the D call may be TRBD1 or TRBD2 (6 bases each). There are 16 residues in the CDR3. Germline V gene data show CDR1 as LGHNA and CDR2 as YNFKEQ. Trimming removed 0 bases from V and 5 bases from J, with 14 bases in between.

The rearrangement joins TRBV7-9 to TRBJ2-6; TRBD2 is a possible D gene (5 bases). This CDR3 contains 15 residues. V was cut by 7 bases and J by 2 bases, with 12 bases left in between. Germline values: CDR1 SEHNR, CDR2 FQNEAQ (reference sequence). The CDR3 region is CASTYVEAGANVLTF. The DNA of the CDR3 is TGTGCCAGCACCTACGTGGAGGCTGGGGCCAACGTCCTGACTTTC. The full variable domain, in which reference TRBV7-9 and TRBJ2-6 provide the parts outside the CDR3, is DTGVSQNPRHKITKRGQNVTFRCDPISEHNRLYWYRQTLGQGPEFLTYFQNEAQLEKSRLLSDRFSAERPKGSFSTLEIQRTEQGDSAMYLCASTYVEAGANVLTFGAGSRLTVL.

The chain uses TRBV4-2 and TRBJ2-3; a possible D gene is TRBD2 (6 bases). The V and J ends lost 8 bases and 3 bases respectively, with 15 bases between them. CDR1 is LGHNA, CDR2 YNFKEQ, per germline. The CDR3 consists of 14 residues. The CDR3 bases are TGTGCCAGCCATCCGGGAGCTGGTACAGATACGCAGTATTTT. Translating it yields CASHPGAGTDTQYF.

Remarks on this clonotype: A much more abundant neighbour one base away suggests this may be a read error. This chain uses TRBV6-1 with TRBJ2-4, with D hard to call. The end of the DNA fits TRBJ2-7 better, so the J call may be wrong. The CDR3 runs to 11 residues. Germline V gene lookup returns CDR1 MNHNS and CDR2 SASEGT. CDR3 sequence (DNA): TGTGCCAGCAGGAACAACTACGAGCAGTACTTC. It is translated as CASRNNYEQYF.

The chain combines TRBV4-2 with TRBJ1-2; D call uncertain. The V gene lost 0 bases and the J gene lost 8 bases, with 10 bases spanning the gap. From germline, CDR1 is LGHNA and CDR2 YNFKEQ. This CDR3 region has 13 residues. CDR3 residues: CASSQDGVEGYTF. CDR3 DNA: TGTGCCAGCAGCCAAGATGGTGTGGAGGGCTACACCTTC.

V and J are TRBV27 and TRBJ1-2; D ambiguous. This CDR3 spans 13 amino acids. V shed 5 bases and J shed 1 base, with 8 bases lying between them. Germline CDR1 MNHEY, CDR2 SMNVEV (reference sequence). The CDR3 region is CASSALNNYGYTF. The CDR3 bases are TGTGCCAGCAGTGCGCTAAATAACTATGGCTACACCTTC.

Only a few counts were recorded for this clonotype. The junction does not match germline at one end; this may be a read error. The chain's CDR3 is CASSRTDRQTQYF. CDR3 sequence (DNA): TGTGCTAGCAGTAGGACCGACAGGCAGACCCAGTACTTC. The chain has TRBV7-7 and TRBJ2-5, with D possibly TRBD1 on 6 matching bases. The CDR3 runs to 13 residues. The V gene's germline CDR1 is SSHAT and CDR2 FNYEAQ (reference sequence).

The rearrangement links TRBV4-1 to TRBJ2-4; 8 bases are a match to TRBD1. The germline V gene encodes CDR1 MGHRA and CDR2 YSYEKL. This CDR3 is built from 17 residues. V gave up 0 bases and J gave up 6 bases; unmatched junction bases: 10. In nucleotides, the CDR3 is TGCGCCAGCAGCCAAGAGCCTGGACAGGGAGGCCGAAACATTCAGTACTTC. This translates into CASSQEPGQGGRNIQYF.

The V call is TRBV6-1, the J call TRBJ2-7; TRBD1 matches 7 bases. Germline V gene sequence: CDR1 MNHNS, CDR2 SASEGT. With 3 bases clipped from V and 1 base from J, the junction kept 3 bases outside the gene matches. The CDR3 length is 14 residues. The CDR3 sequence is CASSDPGQSYEQYF. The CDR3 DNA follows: TGTGCCAGCAGTGATCCGGGACAGTCCTACGAGCAGTACTTC.

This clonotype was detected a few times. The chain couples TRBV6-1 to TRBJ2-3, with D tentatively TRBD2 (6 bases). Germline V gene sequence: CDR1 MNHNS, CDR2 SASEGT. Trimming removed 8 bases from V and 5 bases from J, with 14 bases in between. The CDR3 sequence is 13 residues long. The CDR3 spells CASGGIRGDTQYF. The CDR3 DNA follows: TGTGCCAGCGGGGGGATCCGGGGAGATACGCAGTATTTT.

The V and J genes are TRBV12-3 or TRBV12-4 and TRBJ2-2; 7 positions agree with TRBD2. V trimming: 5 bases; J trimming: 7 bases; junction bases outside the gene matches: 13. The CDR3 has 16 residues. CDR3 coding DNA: TGTGCCAGCAGTCCTAGAGCGACTAGCCGGGTCGGGGAGCTGTTTTTT. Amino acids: CASSPRATSRVGELFF.

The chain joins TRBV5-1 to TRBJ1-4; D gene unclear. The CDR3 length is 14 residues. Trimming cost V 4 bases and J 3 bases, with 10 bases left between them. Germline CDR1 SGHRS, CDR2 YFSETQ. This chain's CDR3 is CASSPSEPNEKLFF. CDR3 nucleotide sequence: TGCGCCAGCAGCCCCTCCGAGCCTAATGAAAAACTGTTTTTT.

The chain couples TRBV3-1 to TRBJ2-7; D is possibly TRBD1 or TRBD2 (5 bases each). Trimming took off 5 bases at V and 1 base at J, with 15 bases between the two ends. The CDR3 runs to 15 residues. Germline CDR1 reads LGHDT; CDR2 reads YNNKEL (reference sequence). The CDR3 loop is CASSDSGTLSYEQYF. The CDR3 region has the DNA TGTGCCAGCAGCGATTCCGGGACCCTATCCTACGAGCAGTACTTC.

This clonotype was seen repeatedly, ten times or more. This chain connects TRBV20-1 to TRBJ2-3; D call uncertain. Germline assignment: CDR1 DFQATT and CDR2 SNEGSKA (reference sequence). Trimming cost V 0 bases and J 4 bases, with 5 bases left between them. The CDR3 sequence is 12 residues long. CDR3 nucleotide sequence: TGCAGTGCTAGAGACGGCCCAGATACGCAGTATTTT. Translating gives CSARDGPDTQYF.

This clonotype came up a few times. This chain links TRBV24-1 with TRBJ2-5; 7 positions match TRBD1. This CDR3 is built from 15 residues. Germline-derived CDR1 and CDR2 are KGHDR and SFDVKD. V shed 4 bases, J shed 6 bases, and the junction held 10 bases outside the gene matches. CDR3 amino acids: CATSDPGGNLKTQYF. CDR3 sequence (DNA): TGTGCCACCAGTGACCCAGGGGGTAACTTGAAGACCCAGTACTTC.

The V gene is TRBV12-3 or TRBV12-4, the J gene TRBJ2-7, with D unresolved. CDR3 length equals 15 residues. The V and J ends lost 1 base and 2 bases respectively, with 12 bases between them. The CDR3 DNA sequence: TGTGCCAGCAGTTTAGGAGAGTTGTGGGCCTACGAGCAGTACTTC. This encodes CASSLGELWAYEQYF.

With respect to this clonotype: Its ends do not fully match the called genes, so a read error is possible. In DNA form, the CDR3 reads TGTGCCACCAGCGGAGACAGGAGGTCCTACAATGAGCAGTACTTC. It codes for CATSGDRRSYNEQYF. The rearrangement uses TRBV15 and TRBJ2-4, with D perhaps TRBD1 (6 bases). In germline, CDR1 is LNHNV, CDR2 YYDKDF (reference sequence). This CDR3 has 15 amino acids.

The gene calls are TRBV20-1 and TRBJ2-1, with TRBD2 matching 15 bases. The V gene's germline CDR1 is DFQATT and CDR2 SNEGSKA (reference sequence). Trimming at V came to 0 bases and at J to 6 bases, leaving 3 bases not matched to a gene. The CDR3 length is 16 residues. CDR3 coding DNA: TGCAGTGCTAGAGATCCGGGACTAGCGGGAGGCAATGAGCAGTTCTTC. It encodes CSARDPGLAGGNEQFF.

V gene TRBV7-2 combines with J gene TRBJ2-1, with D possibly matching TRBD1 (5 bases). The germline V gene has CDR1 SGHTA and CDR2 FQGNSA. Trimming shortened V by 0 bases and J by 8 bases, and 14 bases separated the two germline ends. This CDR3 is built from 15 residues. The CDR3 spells CASSLAQGKVYEQFF. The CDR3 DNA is TGTGCCAGCAGCTTAGCGCAGGGTAAGGTCTATGAGCAGTTCTTC.

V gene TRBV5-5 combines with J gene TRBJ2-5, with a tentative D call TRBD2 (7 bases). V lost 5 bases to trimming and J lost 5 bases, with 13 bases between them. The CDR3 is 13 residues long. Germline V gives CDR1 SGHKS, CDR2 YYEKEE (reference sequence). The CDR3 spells CASSFGGAETQYF. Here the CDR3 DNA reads TGTGCCAGCAGTTTTGGGGGGGCGGAGACCCAGTACTTC.